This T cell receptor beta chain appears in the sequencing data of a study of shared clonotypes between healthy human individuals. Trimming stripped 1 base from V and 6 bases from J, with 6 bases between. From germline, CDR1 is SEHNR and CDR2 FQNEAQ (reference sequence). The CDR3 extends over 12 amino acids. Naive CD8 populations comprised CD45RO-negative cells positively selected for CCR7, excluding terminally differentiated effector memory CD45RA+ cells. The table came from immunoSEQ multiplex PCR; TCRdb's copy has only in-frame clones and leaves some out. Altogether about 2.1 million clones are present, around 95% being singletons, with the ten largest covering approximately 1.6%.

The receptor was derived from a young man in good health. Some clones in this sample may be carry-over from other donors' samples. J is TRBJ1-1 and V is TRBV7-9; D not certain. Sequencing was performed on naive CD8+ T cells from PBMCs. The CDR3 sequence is CASSLVQPEAFF. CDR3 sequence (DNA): TGTGCCAGCAGCTTAGTCCAGCCTGAAGCTTTCTTT.